Each of the 14 T cell receptor beta chains below was sequenced from the same sample in a study of blood T cell repertoires in COVID-19. Data came from immunoSEQ multiplex PCR; TCRdb stores just in-frame clones and leaves some out. Among 130,000 to 150,000 clones listed, roughly 88% were seen once. What was sequenced was peripheral blood. All receptors come from a man aged 55 to 69 with active or convalescent COVID-19.

The chain employs TRBV9 and TRBJ1-1, with 9 bases lining up with TRBD1. The CDR3 extends over 15 amino acids. V was pared by 0 bases and J by 8 bases, with 8 bases of the junction left unmatched. Germline CDR1 and CDR2: SGDLS and YYNGEE. This chain's CDR3 is CASSVVGTGTLEAFF. In DNA form, the CDR3 reads TGTGCCAGCAGCGTAGTGGGGACAGGGACCTTAGAAGCTTTCTTT.

This clone was detected only once. The chain links TRBV7-9 to TRBJ2-2, with D possibly matching TRBD1 (6 bases). Trimming removed 0 bases from V and 3 bases from J, with 14 bases in between. This CDR3 contains 17 residues. Germline CDR1 SEHNR, CDR2 FQNEAQ (reference sequence). The chain's CDR3 is CASSLALGAGDTGELFF. Written as DNA, the CDR3 is TGTGCCAGCAGCTTAGCGCTGGGGGCGGGCGACACCGGGGAGCTGTTTTTT.

The chain employs TRBV6-5 and TRBJ1-1; D not resolved. V lost 6 bases and J lost 10, with 21 bases in between. The CDR3 has 14 residues. Germline assignment: CDR1 MNHEY and CDR2 SVGAGI. In DNA, the CDR3 is TGTGCCAGCAGCCGCGACCAGGCCAGGATCGGAGCTTTCTTT. As protein: CASSRDQARIGAFF.

The chain recombines TRBV5-1 with TRBJ1-1; unclear D gene. Germline values: CDR1 SGHRS, CDR2 YFSETQ. This CDR3 is built from 13 residues. V gave up 4 bases and J gave up 3 bases, with 10 bases separating them. CDR3 bases: TGCGCCAGCAGCCTAGCTGTCGACACTGAAGCTTTCTTT. Translating it yields CASSLAVDTEAFF.

The gene calls are TRBV18 and TRBJ1-1; TRBD1 matches 11 bases. This CDR3 spans 15 amino acids. CDR1 KGHSH and CDR2 LQKENI come from the germline V gene. The V and J ends lost 1 base and 7 bases, in that order; junction bases with no gene match: 5. CDR3 region: CASSPLGQGAFEAFF. CDR3 DNA: TGTGCCAGCTCACCACTTGGACAGGGGGCCTTTGAAGCTTTCTTT.

This chain uses TRBV30 with TRBJ2-7; D not certain. CDR3 length: 12 residues. The germline CDR1 and CDR2 sequences are GTSNPN and SVGIG (reference sequence). V gave up 3 bases and J gave up 6 bases, with 12 bases separating them. This CDR3 is CAWSFKRGEQYF. The CDR3 region has the DNA TGTGCCTGGAGCTTCAAGAGAGGCGAGCAGTACTTC.

This chain links TRBV19 with TRBJ1-3; the match to TRBD1 covers 10 bases. Trimming at V came to 5 bases and at J to 0 bases, leaving 16 bases not matched to a gene. Germline V CDR1 and CDR2: LNHDA, SQIVND (reference sequence). This CDR3 region has 20 residues. Written as DNA, the CDR3 is TGTGCCAGTAGTCCTCGACAGGGGGCCCTTCCATTTGGCTCTGGAAACACCATATATTTT. The encoded protein is CASSPRQGALPFGSGNTIYF.

This clone was recorded once. The gene calls are TRBV2 and TRBJ2-7; possible D gene TRBD1, 6 bases. The CDR3 contains 13 residues. The ends were cut back, 5 bases at V and 6 bases at J, with 14 bases in the middle. Germline CDR1 reads SNHLY; CDR2 reads FYNNEI. DNA of the CDR3: TGTGCCAGCAGTCTCACAGGGTACAGCGAGCAGTACGTC. Its translation is CASSLTGYSEQYV.

This clone was detected only a few times. The chain recombines TRBV25-1 with TRBJ1-1; the D is unclear. Trimming removed 7 bases from V and 4 bases from J, with 16 bases in between. The CDR3 extends over 14 amino acids. Per germline, CDR1 MGHDK and CDR2 SYGVNS. The CDR3 coding sequence is TGTGCCAGCACATTCATGGGTGAGGGCACTGAAGCTTTCTTT. Encoded protein: CASTFMGEGTEAFF.

DNA of the CDR3: TGTGCCAGCAGCCAAGGGGGCGGGGAAGAGACCCAGTACTTC. Residues: CASSQGGGEETQYF. The V gene is TRBV5-5, the J gene TRBJ2-5, with D possibly TRBD1 on 7 matching bases. V lost 4 bases, J lost 3 bases, and 13 bases lay in between. This CDR3 region has 14 residues. Looked up from germline, CDR1 is SGHKS and CDR2 is YYEKEE (reference sequence).

V and J are TRBV21-1 and TRBJ1-2; TRBD1 is the table's D call, not checked against the DNA. TRBV21-1 corresponds to a pseudogene. CDR3 length: 12 amino acids. The CDR3 loop reads CASAQGGYGYTF. Written as DNA, the CDR3 is TGTGCCAGCGCACAGGGGGGCTATGGCTACACCTTC.

The chain has TRBV15 and TRBJ1-4; 9 nucleotides agree with TRBD1. Germline trimming cut 3 bases from V and 3 bases from J; bases unmatched to any gene: 2. The CDR3 contains 15 residues. The germline V gene has CDR1 LNHNV and CDR2 YYDKDF (reference sequence). CDR3 region: CATSRRTGANEKLFF. In DNA, the CDR3 is TGTGCCACCAGCAGGAGGACAGGGGCTAATGAAAAACTGTTTTTT.

The rearrangement links TRBV6-6 to TRBJ1-2; TRBD1 agrees at 8 bases. The V and J ends lost 6 bases and 6 bases, in that order; junction bases with no gene match: 6. CDR3 length: 13 residues. The germline V gene has CDR1 MNHNY and CDR2 SVGAGI (reference sequence). CDR3 nucleotides: TGTGCCAGCAGGTCCAGGGGGCCGGATGGCTACACCTTC. This translates into CASRSRGPDGYTF.

This rearrangement joins TRBV27 to TRBJ1-6; possibly TRBD1 for D (6 bases). CDR3 size: 15 residues. The V end lost 0 bases, the J end lost 6 bases, and 9 bases lay between the germline ends. CDR1 and CDR2 from the germline V gene are MNHEY and SMNVEV (reference sequence). The CDR3 protein is CASSLSAGVNSPLHF. The CDR3 DNA follows: TGTGCCAGCAGTTTATCGGCAGGGGTTAATTCACCCCTCCACTTT.